The entry below describes one TCR beta chain. A quantity of roughly 0.5 to 1 ug RNA underwent reverse transcription using random hexamers. The method of amplification for TCR beta CDR3 was immunoSEQ multiplex PCR, covering 54 Vbeta and 13 Jbeta. TCRdb redid the calling of the immunoSEQ multiplex PCR reads with MiXCR, one entry per CDR3 protein. The sample carries 120,000 or so distinct CDR3 sequences, around 96% recorded once. The sequenced target, TCR beta, came from blood CD8+ and CD4+ T cells. Healthy donors, matched for age and sex, constituted the control group. FACS was used to enrich TEMRA cells, whereas the CD8+ and CD4+ T cells were obtained by negative isolation. Germline assignment: CDR1 LGHDT and CDR2 YNNKEL (reference sequence). V dropped 0 bases and J dropped 7; count of bases not matched to a gene: 10. The CDR3 is 16 residues long. The data were taken from a study of CD8 T cells in Susac syndrome.

The TCR originated in a human donor in good health. The chain combines TRBV3-1 with TRBJ2-7; 9 nucleotides line up with TRBD2. The sequenced material came from CD4+ T cells from PBMCs. The DNA of the CDR3 is TGTGCCAGCAGCCAAGACCGGTTAGCGGGGGCCATAGAGCAGTACTTC. The encoded protein is CASSQDRLAGAIEQYF.